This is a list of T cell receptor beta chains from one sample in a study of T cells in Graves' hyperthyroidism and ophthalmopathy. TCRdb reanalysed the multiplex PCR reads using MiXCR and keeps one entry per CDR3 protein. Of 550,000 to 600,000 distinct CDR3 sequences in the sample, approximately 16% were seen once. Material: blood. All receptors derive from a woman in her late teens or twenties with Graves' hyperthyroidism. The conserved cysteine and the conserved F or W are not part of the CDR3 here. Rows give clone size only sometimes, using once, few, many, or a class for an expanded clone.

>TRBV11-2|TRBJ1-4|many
ASSQRTGQSEKLF
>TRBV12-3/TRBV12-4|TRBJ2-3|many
ASSLGSPPDTQY
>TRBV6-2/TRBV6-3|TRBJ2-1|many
ASSYLGYNEQF
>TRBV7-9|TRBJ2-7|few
ASSADSAGEQY
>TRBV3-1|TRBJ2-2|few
ASSQDNPLPGELF
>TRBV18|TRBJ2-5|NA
ASSPRPGQIQETQY
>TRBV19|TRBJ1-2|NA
ASSISREYGYT
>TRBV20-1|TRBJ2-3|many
SACPSTDTQY
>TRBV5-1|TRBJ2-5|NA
ASSLREAETQY
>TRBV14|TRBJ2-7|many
ASSQEKGSTYEQY
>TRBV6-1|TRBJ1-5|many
ASTRWATSRVQPQH
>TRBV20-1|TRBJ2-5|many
SAQSGRAETQY
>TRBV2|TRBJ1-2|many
ASSEEERGYT
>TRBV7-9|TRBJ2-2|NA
ASSGTGRAGELF
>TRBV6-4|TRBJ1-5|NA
ASSADKRGPQH
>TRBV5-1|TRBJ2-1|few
ASSLQRNRGMNEQF
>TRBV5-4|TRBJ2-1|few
ASSLGGRGFYNEQF
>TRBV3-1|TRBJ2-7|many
ASSLLAGYEQY
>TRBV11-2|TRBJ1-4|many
ASSIQVGNEKLF
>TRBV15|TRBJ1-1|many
ATSSQENMNTEAF
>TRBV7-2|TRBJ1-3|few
ASSLFRGPKGNTIY
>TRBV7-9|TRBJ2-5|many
ASSLVAGVETQY
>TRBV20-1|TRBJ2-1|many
SATGSAYNEQF
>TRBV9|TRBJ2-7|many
ASSAQGLAWGEQY
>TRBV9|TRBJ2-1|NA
ASSVGLRVSEQF
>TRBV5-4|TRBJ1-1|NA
ASSSTGRMNTEAF
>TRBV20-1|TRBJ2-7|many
SAGKIAVGGEQY
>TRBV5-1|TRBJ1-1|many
AKPYKTGTKNTEAF